This T cell receptor (beta chain) originates from a study of cytomegalovirus exposure and HLA in healthy donors. The study, taken as a whole, reports: The majority of TCR sequences were rare, yet some public TCRs appeared in many donors. The classifier reportedly diagnosed cytomegalovirus status with high specificity and sensitivity. The authors confirmed in vitro that a few CMV-associated chains were specific for CMV antigens.

Method: immunoSEQ multiplex PCR; TCRdb's copy keeps in-frame clones and lacks some. In the table there are roughly 190,000 clones, more than 75% of which are singletons. Concerning this clone: Its antigen remains unknown.

This CDR3 is 15 amino acids long. Per germline, CDR1 SGHTA and CDR2 FQGNSA. V gave up 0 bases and J gave up 3 bases, with 10 bases separating them. The V and J genes are TRBV7-2 and TRBJ2-3; the D gene is possibly TRBD2 (6 bases). This clonotype was sampled from a woman in her late teens or twenties in good health and CMV-seronegative. Sequenced input: PBMCs. CDR3 sequence: CASSLAPGATDTQYF. CDR3 nucleotides: TGTGCCAGCAGCTTAGCGCCGGGAGCAACAGATACGCAGTATTTT.